Following are 17 T cell receptor beta chains from one sample sequenced in a study of control samples from healthy donors and cancer patients. The protocol was immunoSEQ multiplex PCR, while the TCRdb copy is restricted to in-frame clones and leaves out a portion. The sample has 140,000 to 150,000 clones; 93% are singletons. Sequenced material: blood. The source of these receptors is a man younger than 35 in good health.

The genes are TRBV6-2 or TRBV6-3 and TRBJ2-7; D is perhaps TRBD1 (6 bases). Germline CDR1 is MNHEY and CDR2 is SVGEGT. This CDR3 is built from 17 residues. Deletions cut 0 bases from V and 5 bases from J, with 20 bases between. In DNA form, the CDR3 reads TGTGCCAGCAGTTACTCCAACCCCAGGGGCGCAGGACACGAGCAGTACTTC. Translating it yields CASSYSNPRGAGHEQYF.

This clone was picked up a small number of times. This chain uses TRBV10-1 with TRBJ1-1; D call uncertain. With 8 bases removed from V and 0 bases from J, the gap between germline ends came to 10 bases. The CDR3 contains 13 residues. Germline V CDR1 and CDR2: WNHNN, SYGVQD (reference sequence). CDR3 sequence: CASAGRVNTEAFF. The DNA of the CDR3 is TGCGCCAGCGCTGGGAGAGTGAACACTGAAGCTTTCTTT.

The CDR3 nucleotides are TGTGCCTGGAGTGGGACTTACTCCTACGAGCAGTACTTC. Translated, it gives CAWSGTYSYEQYF. The chain employs TRBV30 and TRBJ2-7; tentative D call: TRBD2 (5 bases). Trimming left V 1 base short and J 0 bases short, with 7 bases between. Germline V gene data show CDR1 as GTSNPN and CDR2 as SVGIG (reference sequence). The CDR3 has 13 amino acids.

The gene calls are TRBV7-3 and TRBJ2-7; D remains ambiguous. The CDR3 has 14 amino acids. Per germline, CDR1 SGHTA and CDR2 FQGTGA. V lost 5 bases to trimming and J lost 4 bases, with 15 bases between them. CDR3 coding DNA: TGTGCCAGCAGCCCAGTGCCGGGCCGATACGAGCAGTACTTC. This codes for CASSPVPGRYEQYF.

By proportion, this clone is medium-sized. V gene TRBV10-3 combines with J gene TRBJ1-2, with D perhaps TRBD1 (5 bases). V was trimmed by 3 bases and J by 4 bases, leaving 18 bases between them. The CDR3 contains 16 residues. Germline CDR1 ENHRY, CDR2 SYGVKD. This CDR3 is CAISDRDLLRGYGYTF. The CDR3 DNA is TGTGCCATCAGTGACCGGGACTTACTTCGGGGCTATGGCTACACCTTC.

This clone was detected once. The genes are TRBV10-3 and TRBJ1-1, with D unresolved. CDR3 length equals 13 residues. The germline V gene encodes CDR1 ENHRY and CDR2 SYGVKD. V dropped 4 bases and J dropped 5 bases, with 11 bases sitting between them. The CDR3 reads CAISAGIDTEAFF. The CDR3 DNA sequence: TGTGCCATCAGTGCCGGGATTGATACTGAAGCTTTCTTT.

This chain uses TRBV7-6 with TRBJ2-7; 12 bases map to TRBD2. Unmatched junction bases numbered 4, after V lost 4 bases and J lost 6 bases. This CDR3 is 14 amino acids long. In germline, CDR1 is SGHVS, CDR2 FNYEAQ. The CDR3 region has the DNA TGTGCCAGCAGCTCACTAGCGGGGGGATCCGAGCAGTACTTC. Protein product: CASSSLAGGSEQYF.

J is TRBJ1-5 and V is TRBV24-1; D perhaps matches TRBD1 (6 bases). Germline V gene lookup returns CDR1 KGHDR and CDR2 SFDVKD. V was pared by 6 bases and J by 10 bases, with 9 bases between. The length of the CDR3 is 11 residues. The CDR3 bases are TGTGCCACCAGTAGAGGGGGTCCCCAGCATTTT. The encoded protein is CATSRGGPQHF.

The gene calls are TRBV30 and TRBJ2-1; 7 bases are a match to TRBD2. There are 15 residues in the CDR3. The germline V gene has CDR1 GTSNPN and CDR2 SVGIG (reference sequence). V gave up 2 bases and J gave up 2 bases; unmatched junction bases: 6. The CDR3 DNA is TGTGCCTGGAGTAGGGATAGCGGGCCCTACAATGAGCAGTTCTTC. It translates to CAWSRDSGPYNEQFF. Together with reference TRBV30 and TRBJ2-1, the CDR3 gives the full variable domain: SQTIHQWPATLVQPVGSPLSLECTVEGTSNPNLYWYRQAAGRGLQLLFYSVGIGQISSEVPQNLSASRPQDRQFILSSKKLLLSDSGFYLCAWSRDSGPYNEQFFGPGTRLTVL.

The chain employs TRBV6-5 and TRBJ1-2; D remains ambiguous. The CDR3 is 13 residues long. Germline assignment: CDR1 MNHEY and CDR2 SVGAGI. V was clipped by 2 bases and J by 3 bases, with 7 bases between them. CDR3 in DNA: TGTGCCAGCAGTTACCAGCTTTACTATGGCTACACCTTC. Amino acids: CASSYQLYYGYTF.

The chain recombines TRBV5-4 with TRBJ2-7; the match to TRBD2 covers 8 bases. This CDR3 region has 16 residues. Unmatched junction bases numbered 10, after V lost 3 bases and J lost 2 bases. CDR1 and CDR2 from the germline V gene are SGHNT and YYREEE (reference sequence). DNA for the CDR3: TGTGCCAGCAGCTCCACCAGCGGGGGTACCGCCTACGAGCAGTACTTC. Translation gives CASSSTSGGTAYEQYF. The variable domain in full, completed from reference TRBV5-4 and TRBJ2-7, reads ETGVTQSPTHLIKTRGQQVTLRCSSQSGHNTVSWYQQALGQGPQFIFQYYREEENGRGNFPPRFSGLQFPNYSSELNVNALELDDSALYLCASSSTSGGTAYEQYFGPGTRLTVT.

CDR3 nucleotides: TGTGCCAGCAGTTACTCGATTCACGGCTACTACGAGCAGTACTTC. Amino acids: CASSYSIHGYYEQYF. This rearrangement joins TRBV6-5 to TRBJ2-7; D gene ambiguous. The CDR3 length is 15 residues. Germline-derived CDR1 and CDR2 are MNHEY and SVGAGI. Trimming took off 0 bases at V and 3 bases at J, with 12 bases between the two ends.

The chain is built from TRBV25-1 and TRBJ1-2; D not certain. V was shortened by 2 bases and J by 8 bases, with 9 bases between the two germline ends. The CDR3 loop spans 12 amino acids. Per germline, CDR1 MGHDK and CDR2 SYGVNS. CDR3 in DNA: TGTGCCAGCAGTGAACGGATAAGAGGCTACACCTTC. Its translation is CASSERIRGYTF.

This chain joins TRBV4-2 and TRBJ2-1; 10 nucleotides match TRBD2. CDR1 and CDR2 from the germline V gene are LGHNA and YNFKEQ. The CDR3 is 15 residues long. J gave up 9 bases and V 8 bases, and 13 bases lay outside the gene matches. CDR3 DNA: TGTGCCAGCCGTCGGGGGGGGACTAGCGCCGGTGAGCAGTTCTTC. Protein sequence: CASRRGGTSAGEQFF.

V and J are TRBV7-3 and TRBJ2-2; D tentatively fits TRBD1 or TRBD2 (5 bases each). CDR3 length: 18 amino acids. V dropped 5 bases and J dropped 3 bases, with 22 bases sitting between them. CDR1 is SGHTA, CDR2 FQGTGA, per germline. As DNA, the CDR3 is TGTGCCAGCAGCCCTACCTGGGGGTCAGAAATTCACACCGGGGAGCTGTTTTTT. As protein: CASSPTWGSEIHTGELFF. Filled out from reference TRBV7-3 and TRBJ2-2, the complete variable domain reads GAGVSQTPSNKVTEKGKYVELRCDPISGHTALYWYRQSLGQGPEFLIYFQGTGAADDSGLPNDRFFAVRPEGSVSTLKIQRTERGDSAVYLCASSPTWGSEIHTGELFFGEGSRLTVL.

This chain uses TRBV2 with TRBJ2-5; D might be TRBD1 or TRBD2, each matching 5 bases. This CDR3 spans 15 amino acids. CDR1 and CDR2 from the germline V gene are SNHLY and FYNNEI. CDR3 bases: TGTACCACAGGAGGCCACGGGGCAGGGCAAGAGACCCAGTACTTC. Its protein product is CTTGGHGAGQETQYF.

The rearrangement links TRBV9 to TRBJ1-1; the match to TRBD1 covers 7 bases. CDR1 is SGDLS and CDR2 is YYNGEE in the germline V gene. CDR3 length: 14 residues. The ends lost 7 bases at V and 0 bases at J; junction bases unmatched: 6. CDR3 in amino acids: CASRTGAMNTEAFF. DNA of the CDR3: TGTGCCAGCCGTACAGGGGCGATGAACACTGAAGCTTTCTTT.